The rows below give T cell receptor beta chains drawn from one sample of a study of tumor-infiltrating lymphocytes in primary liver carcinoma. Using its own MiXCR run on the multiplex PCR reads, TCRdb lists one record per CDR3 protein. The sample records about 78,000 distinct CDR3 sequences, over 60% being singletons. Material: liver tumor tissue from sampling region 4. The receptors were sampled from a man aged 35-49 years with primary liver carcinoma and hepatitis B virus infection. Both conserved end residues are part of each CDR3. A D gene is named only where the DNA matches it firmly. Clone size is stated in some rows and not others, as once, few, many or a class when expanded.

clone size: .
V gene: TRBV7-2
D gene: TRBD2
CDR3 length: 15
J gene: TRBJ2-7
CDR3 protein: CASSSSGGSSYEQYF
CDR3 DNA: TGTGCCAGCAGCTCAAGCGGCGGGAGCTCCTACGAGCAGTACTTC

clone size: .
V gene: TRBV11-2
D gene: .
CDR3 length: 13
J gene: TRBJ1-3
CDR3 protein: CASSPQGGGIIYF
CDR3 DNA: TGTGCCAGCAGTCCCCAGGGTGGGGGCATCATATATTTT

clone size: many
V gene: TRBV7-9
D gene: TRBD1
CDR3 length: 17
J gene: TRBJ1-1
CDR3 protein: CASSFPSTMGTGAQAFF
CDR3 DNA: TGTGCCAGCAGCTTCCCATCCACGATGGGGACAGGAGCCCAAGCTTTCTTT

clone size: .
V gene: TRBV9
D gene: .
CDR3 length: 14
J gene: TRBJ1-1
CDR3 protein: CASSLLTGNTEAFF
CDR3 DNA: TGTGCCAGCAGCCTACTCACAGGGAACACTGAAGCTTTCTTT

clone size: .
V gene: TRBV12-3/TRBV12-4
D gene: .
CDR3 length: 12
J gene: TRBJ2-7
CDR3 protein: CDSSLEAVEQYF
CDR3 DNA: TGTGACAGCAGTTTGGAGGCTGTCGAGCAGTACTTC

clone size: .
V gene: TRBV5-1
D gene: TRBD1
CDR3 length: 15
J gene: TRBJ2-5
CDR3 protein: CASCLDRGPQETQYF
CDR3 DNA: TGCGCCAGCTGTTTAGACAGGGGACCCCAAGAGACCCAGTACTTC

clone size: many
V gene: TRBV6-1
D gene: .
CDR3 length: 14
J gene: TRBJ2-1
CDR3 protein: CASSEGTASNEQFF
CDR3 DNA: TGTGCCAGCAGTGAAGGGACAGCTAGCAATGAGCAGTTCTTC

clone size: .
V gene: TRBV11-2
D gene: TRBD1
CDR3 length: 18
J gene: TRBJ2-6
CDR3 protein: CTSSSRQGGPSGANVLTF
CDR3 DNA: TGTACCAGCAGCTCAAGACAGGGGGGCCCCTCTGGCGCCAACGTCCTGACTTTC

clone size: .
V gene: TRBV7-9
D gene: .
CDR3 length: 14
J gene: TRBJ1-1
CDR3 protein: CASSDSFMNTEAFF
CDR3 DNA: TGTGCCAGCAGTGACAGTTTCATGAACACCGAAGCTTTCTTT

clone size: many
V gene: TRBV12-3/TRBV12-4
D gene: TRBD2
CDR3 length: 15
J gene: TRBJ2-3
CDR3 protein: CASSLGAGGTDTQYF
CDR3 DNA: TGTGCCAGCAGTTTAGGAGCGGGGGGGACAGATACGCAGTATTTT

clone size: .
V gene: TRBV6-5
D gene: .
CDR3 length: 15
J gene: TRBJ2-3
CDR3 protein: CASSYDSGSTDTRYF
CDR3 DNA: TGCGCCAGCAGTTACGACAGCGGAAGCACAGATACGCGGTATTTT

clone size: once
V gene: TRBV7-9
D gene: TRBD2
CDR3 length: 20
J gene: TRBJ2-1
CDR3 protein: CASGLAPGTSGSSSYNEQFF
CDR3 DNA: TGTGCCAGCGGCTTAGCGCCGGGAACTAGCGGTAGCAGCTCCTACAATGAGCAGTTCTTC

clone size: .
V gene: TRBV5-4
D gene: .
CDR3 length: 15
J gene: TRBJ2-5
CDR3 protein: CASILNSGVEETQYF
CDR3 DNA: TGTGCCAGCATCTTGAACTCGGGGGTAGAAGAGACCCAGTACTTC